Given below is one T cell receptor (beta chain) in context. Antigen: not known. Treatment defined: roughly ten-day PBMC culture with coronavirus spike peptide pools or control peptides (ViraFEST assay). Trimming left V 1 base short and J 2 bases short, with 20 bases between. CDR3 size: 18 residues. In germline, CDR1 is SGHAT, CDR2 FQNNGV. The sample is drawn from a study of vaccination and CD4 T cells after COVID-19. CD4+ T cells that had been cultured provided DNA sequenced with the Oncomine TCR Beta short-read assay. TCRdb passed the PCR reads through MiXCR, listing each CDR3 protein once. The profile shows about 5,000 distinct CDR3 sequences, about 47% of them singletons.

This rearrangement joins TRBV11-2 to TRBJ2-5; D gene uncertain. The TCR sequence derives from a human donor who had recovered from COVID-19. The specimen was CD4+ T cells from blood, cultured in vitro. The CDR3 here is CASSLATAAGRAQETQYF. The DNA of the CDR3 is TGTGCCAGCAGCTTAGCTACTGCGGCCGGCAGAGCTCAAGAGACCCAGTACTTC.